Listed below are T cell receptor beta chains from one sample, sequenced in a study of blood T cells in healthy people across ages. Each CDR3 protein is one row after TCRdb ran MiXCR on the 5' RACE reads. In the table there are about 970,000 distinct CDR3 sequences, 51% of which are singletons. The source material was blood. The source is a woman aged 60-75 years in good health. CDR3s leave out the opening cysteine and the closing phenylalanine or tryptophan. Fields, in order: J gene, V gene, D gene, CDR3 protein. A D gene is named only where the DNA matches it firmly.

j_gene: TRBJ2-5
v_gene: TRBV29-1
d_gene: TRBD1
CDR3aa: SGGQGKTQY

j_gene: TRBJ2-1
v_gene: TRBV7-2
d_gene: NA
CDR3aa: ASSPRGKGQEGEQF

j_gene: TRBJ2-5
v_gene: TRBV20-1
d_gene: NA
CDR3aa: SARPRRAGETQY

j_gene: NA
v_gene: TRBV11-1
d_gene: TRBD1
CDR3aa: ASSLSRDRVSSYEQY

j_gene: TRBJ1-6
v_gene: TRBV27
d_gene: NA
CDR3aa: ASSLIGEPLH

j_gene: TRBJ2-1
v_gene: TRBV2
d_gene: NA
CDR3aa: ASMRADYNEQF

j_gene: TRBJ2-3
v_gene: TRBV9
d_gene: NA
CDR3aa: ASSVGGKNTDTQY

j_gene: TRBJ2-3
v_gene: TRBV4-1
d_gene: NA
CDR3aa: ASSQGQNFGGGTDTQY

j_gene: TRBJ2-5
v_gene: TRBV20-1
d_gene: TRBD2
CDR3aa: SAGLAGSIQETQY

j_gene: TRBJ2-7
v_gene: TRBV4-3
d_gene: NA
CDR3aa: ASSQEMRIYEQY

j_gene: TRBJ2-1
v_gene: TRBV4-1
d_gene: NA
CDR3aa: ASSQEHQGSYNEQF

j_gene: TRBJ2-1
v_gene: TRBV20-1
d_gene: TRBD2
CDR3aa: SARERGGAGGLNEQF